These 9 T cell receptor beta chains share one sample of origin, sequenced in a study of blood T cell repertoires in COVID-19. This table comes from immunoSEQ multiplex PCR, and its TCRdb copy is limited to in-frame clones, with some not included. The sample has about 400,000 clones, roughly nine tenths seen once. Source material: peripheral blood. These receptor sequences come from a man in his forties with acute or convalescent COVID-19.

The chain is built from TRBV10-1 and TRBJ2-1; 10 nucleotides agree with TRBD1. Germline assignment: CDR1 WNHNN and CDR2 SYGVQD (reference sequence). The CDR3 is made up of 16 amino acids. The V and J ends lost 5 bases and 7 bases, in that order; junction bases with no gene match: 11. The CDR3 protein is CASSSSGTGALNEQFF. Here the CDR3 DNA reads TGCGCCAGCAGTTCCTCCGGGACAGGGGCGTTGAATGAGCAGTTCTTC.

The chain links TRBV28 to TRBJ2-5; 8 nucleotides agree with TRBD2. This CDR3 is built from 17 residues. Germline trimming cut 6 bases from V and 5 bases from J; bases unmatched to any gene: 17. Germline V lookup: CDR1 MDHEN, CDR2 SYDVKM. In DNA, the CDR3 is TGTGCCAGCAGGGTACGAAATGGACTAGCCGATCGCGAGACCCAGTACTTC. It is translated as CASRVRNGLADRETQYF. Together with reference TRBV28 and TRBJ2-5, the CDR3 gives the full variable domain: DVKVTQSSRYLVKRTGEKVFLECVQDMDHENMFWYRQDPGLGLRLIYFSYDVKMKEKGDIPEGYSVSREKKERFSLILESASTNQTSMYLCASRVRNGLADRETQYFGPGTRLLVL.

The J gene is TRBJ2-7, the V gene TRBV29-1; a possible D gene is TRBD2 (7 bases). This CDR3 has 13 residues. Germline CDR1 SQVTM, CDR2 ANQGSEA. V lost 7 bases, J lost 4 bases, and 17 bases lay in between. CDR3 bases: TGCAGCGCCGCAGGGGCGGGGGATTACGAGCAGTACTTC. It is translated as CSAAGAGDYEQYF.

The V call is TRBV10-1, the J call TRBJ2-1; 8 bases agree with TRBD2. This CDR3 has 14 amino acids. Germline V gene lookup returns CDR1 WNHNN and CDR2 SYGVQD (reference sequence). V trimming: 5 bases; J trimming: 4 bases; junction bases outside the gene matches: 4. For the CDR3, the DNA is TGCGCCAGCAGTACCGGGAGGGATTACAATGAGCAGTTCTTC. Residues: CASSTGRDYNEQFF.

This chain uses TRBV7-9 with TRBJ2-7; perhaps TRBD2 as D (7 bases). V was cut by 6 bases and J by 5 bases, with 17 bases left in between. Germline lookup yields CDR1 SEHNR and CDR2 FQNEAQ (reference sequence). This CDR3 spans 14 amino acids. As DNA, the CDR3 is TGTGCCAGCAGTCAAGGGGGAGGGGCCCACGAGCAGTACTTC. This codes for CASSQGGGAHEQYF. The full variable domain, its missing parts supplied by reference TRBV7-9 and TRBJ2-7, is DTGVSQNPRHKITKRGQNVTFRCDPISEHNRLYWYRQTLGQGPEFLTYFQNEAQLEKSRLLSDRFSAERPKGSFSTLEIQRTEQGDSAMYLCASSQGGGAHEQYFGPGTRLTVT.

This clone has just a few counts. The rearrangement uses TRBV10-1 and TRBJ1-6; the D is unclear. The CDR3 runs 13 residues. With 4 bases removed from V and 7 bases from J, the gap between germline ends came to 8 bases. Germline loops: CDR1 WNHNN, CDR2 SYGVQD (reference sequence). Written as DNA, the CDR3 is TGCGCCAGCAGTGGCCAGATGAATTCACCCCTCCACTTT. It encodes CASSGQMNSPLHF.

This clone is a singleton in its sample. The rearrangement joins TRBV27 to TRBJ2-7, with a weak D call TRBD2 (6 bases). Germline V gene lookup returns CDR1 MNHEY and CDR2 SMNVEV (reference sequence). The V end was cut by 0 bases, the J end by 3 bases, with 15 bases between. The CDR3 has 16 residues. The CDR3 sequence is CASSLSSPYSGYEQYF. The DNA of the CDR3 is TGTGCCAGCAGTTTATCGTCCCCTTATAGCGGCTACGAGCAGTACTTC.

The gene calls are TRBV2 and TRBJ1-2; no reliable D call. Trimming left V 7 bases short and J 4 bases short, with 10 bases between. This CDR3 region has 12 residues. Germline CDR1 is SNHLY and CDR2 is FYNNEI. CDR3 region: CASNRYGYGYTF. The CDR3 bases are TGTGCCAGCAACCGATACGGCTATGGCTACACCTTC.

The gene calls are TRBV18 and TRBJ1-5; D gene ambiguous. In germline, CDR1 is KGHSH, CDR2 LQKENI. The CDR3 is 15 residues long. Trimming stripped 6 bases from V and 0 bases from J, with 12 bases between. The CDR3 spells CASSVSENSNQPQHF. DNA of the CDR3: TGTGCCAGCTCCGTGTCAGAAAATAGCAATCAGCCCCAGCATTTT.